This T cell receptor (beta chain) is from a study of blood T cell repertoires in COVID-19 (dated by TCRdb to about 2020). At the level of the whole study: Samples covering the acute and convalescent phases of COVID-19 were provided by collaborators in the United States, Italy and Spain. Deeply sampled blood TCRbeta repertoires from subjects exposed to, actively infected with, or recovered from COVID-19 were included in the dataset. Where available, HLA class I and class II types were obtained from metadata supplied by the sample provider rather than from assay-based typing. Samples were obtained from the ongoing ImmuneRACE study (first 160 participants) and from about 1,300 subjects provided by 6 global collaborators. The repertoires were released in a freely available public database intended as a resource for research on the immune response to SARS-CoV-2. A de-identified subject ID, COVID-19 status, age in years and sex were almost always included in the sample metadata. The material from the prospective study consisted of cDNA or gDNA derived from T cells, B-cell-depleted T cells, or PBMCs.

TCRbeta CDR3 regions were amplified from genomic DNA using the immunoSEQ Assay, a bias-controlled multiplex PCR. As for how the authors treated the data: Within the assay, amplification of reference gene primers was used to estimate how many nucleated cells each sample contained. To quantify the absolute abundance of each unique TCRbeta CDR3 rearrangement, sequence reads were collapsed and filtered. Productive Simpson clonality was computed per sample as the square root of Simpson's diversity index over productive rearrangements. TCRdb took this table from immuneACCESS and kept in-frame rearrangements with V and J called. Such tables lack part of the clones; where checked against another copy, unresolved V genes explain under half of the gap, and the rest is unexplained. From that table come the V and J calls and clone size; the DNA was used to work out D and trimming. The sample has approximately 150,000 clones on record, 85% to 90% of them singletons. The ten largest clones add up to roughly 18% of the sample.

As to this clone: Its recognized antigen is unknown. Base qualities are not recorded, but no much larger clone differs from it by a single base.

Each collaborating institution followed its own protocols to collect whole blood in K2EDTA tubes. For TCRbeta analysis, collaborator samples were shipped as frozen whole blood, as isolated PBMCs, or as DNA extracted from either sample type. CDR1 and CDR2 (GTSNPN, SVGIG) derive from the germline V gene (reference sequence). A distance of 10 bases separates the germline ends of V and J, which lose 3 bases and 5 bases respectively. Counted from cysteine to phenylalanine, this CDR3 has 12 amino acids. Kept here is only the CDR3 DNA, which spans 36 bases and is read in frame from base 1. Study-level results and caveats: How much clinical and demographic metadata was included differed by source and by participant, and the metadata was provided uncurated.

The TCR comes from a man aged 45 to 65 with active or convalescent COVID-19. The sequenced sample was peripheral blood. The V and J segments used are TRBV30 and TRBJ2-5; the D gene is unclear. The DNA reads TGTGCCTGGAGAGGAGTCGGGGAGACCCAGTACTTC. It specifies CAWRGVGETQYF.